The 4 T cell receptor beta chains given below trace back to one sample, sequenced in a study of T cell clonality in common variable immunodeficiency. Sequenced by immunoSEQ multiplex PCR; TCRdb stores in-frame clones only, minus some. The sample shows under 60,000 clones, none of them appearing just once. The sequenced sample consisted of peripheral blood mononuclear cells. The source is a person aged 18 to 75 in good health.

This clone showed up many times. The observed sequence ends 3 residues before the CDR3 terminus, with the missing tail filled in from the germline J gene. The chain links TRBV20-1 to TRBJ2-3; maybe TRBD2 (6 bases). The CDR3 loop spans 14 amino acids. V dropped 5 bases and J dropped 5 bases, with 17 bases sitting between them. Germline values: CDR1 DFQATT, CDR2 SNEGSKA (reference sequence). Partial CDR3 DNA: TGCAGTGCTTACGTCTTTGGCGGGATAGATACG. This encodes CSAYVFGGIDT. The whole CDR3 reads CSAYVFGGIDTQYF.

This clone was recorded at least ten times. The sequenced part of the CDR3 DNA is TGTGCCTGGAGTGTCGAGGTTTCCTACGAG. It translates to CAWSVEVSYE. The full CDR3 sequence reads CAWSVEVSYEQYF. This chain links TRBV30 with TRBJ2-7; D remains ambiguous. The CDR3 is cut off 3 residues early in the read; its end comes from the germline J gene. This CDR3 has 13 amino acids. Germline V gene sequence: CDR1 GTSNPN, CDR2 SVGIG (reference sequence). Trimming took 0 bases from V and 1 from J, leaving 7 bases between them. Together with reference TRBV30 and TRBJ2-7, the CDR3 gives the full variable domain: SQTIHQWPATLVQPVGSPLSLECTVEGTSNPNLYWYRQAAGRGLQLLFYSVGIGQISSEVPQNLSASRPQDRQFILSSKKLLLSDSGFYLCAWSVEVSYEQYFGPGTRLTVT.

About this clone: The read comes to an end 3 residues before the CDR3 does, leaving the germline J gene to fill in the end. The genes are TRBV30 and TRBJ2-3, with TRBD1 matching over 8 bases. CDR3 length: 13 amino acids. Germline V gives CDR1 GTSNPN, CDR2 SVGIG (reference sequence). The CDR3 spells CAWSPGGDQPQYF. CDR3 DNA, as far as it was read: TGTGCCTGGAGTCCAGGGGGCGATCAGCCG. Complete variable domain (other parts from reference TRBV30 and TRBJ2-3): SQTIHQWPATLVQPVGSPLSLECTVEGTSNPNLYWYRQAAGRGLQLLFYSVGIGQISSEVPQNLSASRPQDRQFILSSKKLLLSDSGFYLCAWSPGGDQPQYFGPGTRLTVL.

On this clone: The read ends 3 residues shy of where the CDR3 ends; the end is completed using the germline J gene. J is TRBJ1-1 and V is TRBV18, with 10 positions matching TRBD1. This CDR3 contains 15 residues. Germline loops: CDR1 KGHSH, CDR2 LQKENI. The trim removed 2 bases at V and 1 base at J, leaving 1 base unmatched. CDR3 DNA, as far as it was read: TGTGCCAGCTCACCAGGGACAGGGGCGAACACTGAA. Translated: CASSPGTGANTE. The whole CDR3 reads CASSPGTGANTEAFF.